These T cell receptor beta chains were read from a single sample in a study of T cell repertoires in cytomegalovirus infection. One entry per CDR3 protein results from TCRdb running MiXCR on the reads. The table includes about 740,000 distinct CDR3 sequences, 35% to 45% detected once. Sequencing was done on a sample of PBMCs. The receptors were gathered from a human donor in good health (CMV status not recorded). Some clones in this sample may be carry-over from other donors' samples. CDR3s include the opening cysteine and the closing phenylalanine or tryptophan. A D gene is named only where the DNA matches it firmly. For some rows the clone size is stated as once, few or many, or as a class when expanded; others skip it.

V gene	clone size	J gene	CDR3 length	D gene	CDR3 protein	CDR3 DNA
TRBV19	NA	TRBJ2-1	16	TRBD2	CASSILASGREREQFF	TGTGCCAGTAGTATTCTGGCTAGCGGGAGGGAGCGTGAGCAGTTCTTC
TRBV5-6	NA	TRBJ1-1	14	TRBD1	CASSPMTGQTEAFF	TGTGCCAGCAGCCCGATGACAGGGCAGACTGAAGCTTTCTTT
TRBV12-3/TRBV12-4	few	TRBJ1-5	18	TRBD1	CASSFRAGGFYSNQPQHF	TGTGCCAGCAGTTTTCGGGCAGGGGGTTTTTATAGCAATCAGCCCCAGCATTTT
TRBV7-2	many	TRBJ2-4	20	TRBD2	CASSLVGGLAGNGAKNIQYF	TGTGCCAGCAGCTTAGTGGGGGGACTAGCGGGAAATGGGGCCAAAAACATTCAGTACTTC
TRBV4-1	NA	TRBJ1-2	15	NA	CASSQMGMQGYGYTF	TGCGCCAGCAGCCAAATGGGTATGCAGGGCTATGGCTACACCTTC
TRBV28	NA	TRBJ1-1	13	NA	CASRLRQNPEAFF	TGTGCCAGCAGGCTGAGACAGAACCCGGAAGCTTTCTTT
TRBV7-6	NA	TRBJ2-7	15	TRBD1	CASSGQDPDAYEQYF	TGTGCCAGCAGCGGACAGGATCCAGACGCATACGAGCAGTACTTC
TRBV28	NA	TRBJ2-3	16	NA	CASSLFRDEHTDTQYF	TGTGCCAGCAGTTTATTCCGGGACGAACACACAGATACGCAGTATTTT
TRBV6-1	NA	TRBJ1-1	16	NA	CASSEGLYAVNTEAFF	TGTGCCAGCAGTGAAGGGCTATACGCGGTGAACACTGAAGCTTTCTTT
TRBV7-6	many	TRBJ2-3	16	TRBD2	CASRALAGPSTDTQYF	TGTGCCAGCAGGGCTCTAGCGGGGCCTAGCACAGATACGCAGTATTTT
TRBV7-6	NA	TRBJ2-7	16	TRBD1	CASSLAGDRGSYEQYF	TGTGCCAGCAGCTTAGCGGGGGACAGGGGCTCCTACGAGCAGTACTTC
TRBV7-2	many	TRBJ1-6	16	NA	CASSSPVRSYNSPLHF	TGTGCCAGCAGCTCCCCAGTTCGCTCCTATAATTCACCCCTCCACTTT
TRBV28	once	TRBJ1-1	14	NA	CASFGGRRNTEAFF	TGTGCCAGCTTCGGAGGGCGAAGGAACACTGAAGCTTTCTTT
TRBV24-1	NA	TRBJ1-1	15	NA	CATSDSTGRPTEAFF	TGTGCCACCAGTGATTCAACCGGAAGACCCACTGAAGCTTTCTTT
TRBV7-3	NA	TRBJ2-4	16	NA	CASSLNVAGPANIQYF	TGTGCCAGCAGCTTAAACGTCGCAGGCCCTGCGAACATTCAGTACTTC
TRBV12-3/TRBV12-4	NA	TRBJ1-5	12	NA	CASSLYSQPQHF	TGTGCCAGCAGTTTATATTCTCAGCCCCAGCATTTT
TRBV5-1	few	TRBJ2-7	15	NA	CASSQTPGHLYEQYF	TGCGCCAGCAGCCAGACCCCGGGACACCTCTACGAGCAGTACTTC
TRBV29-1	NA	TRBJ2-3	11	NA	CSVAGADTQYF	TGCAGCGTTGCGGGAGCAGATACGCAGTATTTT
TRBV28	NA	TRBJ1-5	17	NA	CASSPSRVQEGNQPQHF	TGTGCCAGCAGCCCCTCCCGGGTTCAGGAGGGCAATCAGCCCCAGCATTTT
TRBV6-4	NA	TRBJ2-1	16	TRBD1	CAGGQGPLGCYNEQFF	TGTGCCGGGGGACAGGGGCCCCTGGGATGTTACAATGAGCAGTTCTTC